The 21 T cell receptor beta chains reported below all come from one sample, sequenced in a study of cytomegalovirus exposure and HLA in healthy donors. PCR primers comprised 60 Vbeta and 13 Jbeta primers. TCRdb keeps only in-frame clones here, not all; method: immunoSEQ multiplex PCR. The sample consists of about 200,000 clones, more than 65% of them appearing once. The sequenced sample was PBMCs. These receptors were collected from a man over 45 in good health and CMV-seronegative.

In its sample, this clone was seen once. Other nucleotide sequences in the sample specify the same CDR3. The CDR3 bases are TGTGCCAGTAGTAACGGACAGGGGGCGCTCAATGAGCAGTTCTTC. The encoded protein is CASSNGQGALNEQFF. This rearrangement joins TRBV19 to TRBJ2-1; 11 positions match TRBD1. Germline assignment: CDR1 LNHDA and CDR2 SQIVND (reference sequence). Unmatched junction bases numbered 5, after V lost 4 bases and J lost 6 bases. The length of the CDR3 is 15 residues. The variable domain in full, completed from reference TRBV19 and TRBJ2-1, reads DGGITQSPKYLFRKEGQNVTLSCEQNLNHDAMYWYRQDPGQGLRLIYYSQIVNDFQKGDIAEGYSVSREKKESFPLTVTSAQKNPTAFYLCASSNGQGALNEQFFGPGTRLTVL.

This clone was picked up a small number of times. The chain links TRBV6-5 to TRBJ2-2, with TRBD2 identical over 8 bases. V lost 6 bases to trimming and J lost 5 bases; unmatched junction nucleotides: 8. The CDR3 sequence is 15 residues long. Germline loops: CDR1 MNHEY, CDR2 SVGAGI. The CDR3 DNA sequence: TGTGCCAGCAGCCAACTGGCGGGAGGTACCGGGGAGCTGTTTTTT. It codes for CASSQLAGGTGELFF.

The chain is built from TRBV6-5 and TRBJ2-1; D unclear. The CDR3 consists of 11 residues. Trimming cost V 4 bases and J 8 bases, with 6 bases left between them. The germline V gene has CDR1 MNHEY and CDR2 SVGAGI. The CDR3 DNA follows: TGTGCCAGCAGTTCACGGGATGAGCAGTTCTTC. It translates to CASSSRDEQFF.

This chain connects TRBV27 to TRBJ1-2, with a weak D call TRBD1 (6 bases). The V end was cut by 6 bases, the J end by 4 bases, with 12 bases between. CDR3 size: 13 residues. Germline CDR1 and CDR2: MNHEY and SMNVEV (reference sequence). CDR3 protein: CASRSQGIYGYTF. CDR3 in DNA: TGTGCCAGCAGGTCTCAGGGGATCTATGGCTACACCTTC.

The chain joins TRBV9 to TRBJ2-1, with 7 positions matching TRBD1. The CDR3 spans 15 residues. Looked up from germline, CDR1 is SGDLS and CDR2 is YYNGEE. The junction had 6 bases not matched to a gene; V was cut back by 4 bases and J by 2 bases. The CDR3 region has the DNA TGTGCCAGCAGCCTGGGGGACAGCACCTACAATGAGCAGTTCTTC. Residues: CASSLGDSTYNEQFF.

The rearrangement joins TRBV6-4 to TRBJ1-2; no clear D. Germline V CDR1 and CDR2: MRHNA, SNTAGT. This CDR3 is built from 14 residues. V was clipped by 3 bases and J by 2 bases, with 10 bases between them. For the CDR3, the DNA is TGTGCCAGCAGTGAGTTCGGCGGCAACTATGGCTACACCTTC. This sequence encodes CASSEFGGNYGYTF.

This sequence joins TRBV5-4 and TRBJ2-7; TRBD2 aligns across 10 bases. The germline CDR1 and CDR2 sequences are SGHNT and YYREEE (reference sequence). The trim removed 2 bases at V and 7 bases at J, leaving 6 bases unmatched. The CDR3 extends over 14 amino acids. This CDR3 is CASSLAGGPREQYF. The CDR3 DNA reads TGTGCCAGCAGCTTAGCGGGAGGGCCACGGGAGCAGTACTTC.

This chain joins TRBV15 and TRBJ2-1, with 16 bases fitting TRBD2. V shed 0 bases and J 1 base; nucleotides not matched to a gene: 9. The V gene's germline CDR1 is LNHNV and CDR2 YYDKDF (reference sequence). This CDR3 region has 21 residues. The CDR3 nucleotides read TGTGCCACCAGCAGAGATCTAGGGACTAGCGGGAGGGCCGGGTCCTACAATGAGCAGTTCTTC. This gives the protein CATSRDLGTSGRAGSYNEQFF.

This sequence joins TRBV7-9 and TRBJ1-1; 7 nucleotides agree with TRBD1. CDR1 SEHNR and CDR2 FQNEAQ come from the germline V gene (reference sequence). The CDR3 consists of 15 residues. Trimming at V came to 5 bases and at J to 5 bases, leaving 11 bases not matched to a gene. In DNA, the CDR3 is TGTGCCAGCAGCCCCCTGGTAGGGGGCAGGACTGAAGCTTTCTTT. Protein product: CASSPLVGGRTEAFF.

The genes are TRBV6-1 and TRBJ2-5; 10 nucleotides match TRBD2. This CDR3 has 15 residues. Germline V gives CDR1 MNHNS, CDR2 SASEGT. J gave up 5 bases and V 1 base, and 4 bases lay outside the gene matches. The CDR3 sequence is CASSEEAGGPETQYF. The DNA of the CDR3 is TGTGCCAGCAGTGAAGAAGCGGGAGGGCCTGAGACCCAGTACTTC.

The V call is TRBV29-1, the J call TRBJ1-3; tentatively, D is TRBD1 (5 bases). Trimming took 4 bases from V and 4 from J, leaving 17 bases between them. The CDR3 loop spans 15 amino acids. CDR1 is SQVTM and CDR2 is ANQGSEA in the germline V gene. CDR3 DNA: TGCAGCGTTGTGGGGGGTCTCGGGGGGGGAAACACCATATATTTT. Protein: CSVVGGLGGGNTIYF.

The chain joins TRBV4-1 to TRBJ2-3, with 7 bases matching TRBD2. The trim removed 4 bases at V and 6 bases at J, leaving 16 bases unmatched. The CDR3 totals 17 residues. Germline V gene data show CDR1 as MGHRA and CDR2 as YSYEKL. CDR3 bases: TGCGCCAGCAGCCGCCTCCGGCTAGCGGAACCCAAGGATACGCAGTATTTT. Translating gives CASSRLRLAEPKDTQYF.

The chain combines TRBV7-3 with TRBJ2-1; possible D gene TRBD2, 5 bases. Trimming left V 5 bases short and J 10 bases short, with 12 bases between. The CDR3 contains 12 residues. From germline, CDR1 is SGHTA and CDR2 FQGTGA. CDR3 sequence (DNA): TGTGCCAGCAGCCCAATGACGGGAGAGCAGTTCTTC. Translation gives CASSPMTGEQFF.

CDR3 sequence reads: CASSQWGGRNEQFF. The CDR3 DNA sequence: TGTGCCAGCAGCCAGTGGGGAGGGAGGAATGAGCAGTTCTTC. This chain connects TRBV28 to TRBJ2-1, with 7 bases fitting TRBD2. Germline trimming cut 6 bases from V and 7 bases from J; bases unmatched to any gene: 9. Germline V gene data show CDR1 as MDHEN and CDR2 as SYDVKM. The CDR3 is 14 amino acids.

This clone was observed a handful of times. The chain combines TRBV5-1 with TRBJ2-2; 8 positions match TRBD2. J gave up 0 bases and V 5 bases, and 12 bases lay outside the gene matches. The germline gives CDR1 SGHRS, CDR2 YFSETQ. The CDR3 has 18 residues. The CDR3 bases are TGCGCCAGCAGTCAGACTTTACTAGCGGATACGAACACCGGGGAGCTGTTTTTT. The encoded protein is CASSQTLLADTNTGELFF.

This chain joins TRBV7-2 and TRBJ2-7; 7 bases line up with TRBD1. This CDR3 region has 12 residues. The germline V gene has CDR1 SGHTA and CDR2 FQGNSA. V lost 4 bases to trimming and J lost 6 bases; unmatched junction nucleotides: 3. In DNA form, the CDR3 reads TGTGCCAGCAGCTCCTACAGGGGCGAGCAGTACTTC. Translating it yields CASSSYRGEQYF.

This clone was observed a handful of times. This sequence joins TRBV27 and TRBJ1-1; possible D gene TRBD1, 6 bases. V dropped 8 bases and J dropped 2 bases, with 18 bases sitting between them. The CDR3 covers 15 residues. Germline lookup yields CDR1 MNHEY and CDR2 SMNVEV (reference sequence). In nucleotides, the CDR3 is TGTGCCAGCCGATCTAGTGGACAGAAAAACACTGAAGCTTTCTTT. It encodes CASRSSGQKNTEAFF.

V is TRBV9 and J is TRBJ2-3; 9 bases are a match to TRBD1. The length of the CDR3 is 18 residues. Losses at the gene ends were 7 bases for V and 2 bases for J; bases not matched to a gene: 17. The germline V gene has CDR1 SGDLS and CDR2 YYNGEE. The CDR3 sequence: CASYPGQGPRWATDTQYF. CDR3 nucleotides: TGTGCCAGCTATCCGGGACAGGGCCCACGGTGGGCCACAGATACGCAGTATTTT.

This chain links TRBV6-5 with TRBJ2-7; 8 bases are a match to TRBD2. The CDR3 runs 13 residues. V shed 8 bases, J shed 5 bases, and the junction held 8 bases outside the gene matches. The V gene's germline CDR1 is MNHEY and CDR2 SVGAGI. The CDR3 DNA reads TGTGCCAGCGATCGGGAGGGAATCCACGAGCAGTACTTC. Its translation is CASDREGIHEQYF.

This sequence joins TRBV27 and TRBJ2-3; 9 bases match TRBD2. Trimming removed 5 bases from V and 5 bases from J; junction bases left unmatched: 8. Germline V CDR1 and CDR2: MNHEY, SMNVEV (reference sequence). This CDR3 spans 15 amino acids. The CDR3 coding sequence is TGTGCCAGCAGTCTGATAGCGGGAGTAAAAGATACGCAGTATTTT. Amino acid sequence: CASSLIAGVKDTQYF.

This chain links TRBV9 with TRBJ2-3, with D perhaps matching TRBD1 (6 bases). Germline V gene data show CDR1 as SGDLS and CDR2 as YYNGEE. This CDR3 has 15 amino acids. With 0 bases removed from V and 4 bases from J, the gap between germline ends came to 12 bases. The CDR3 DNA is TGTGCCAGCAGCGTAGTGGGGGCGACAGCAGATACGCAGTATTTT. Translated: CASSVVGATADTQYF.